The T cell receptor beta chain under discussion was sequenced for a study of T cells in localized non-small cell lung cancer. V dropped 7 bases and J dropped 1; count of bases not matched to a gene: 11. CDR3 length: 16 residues. Germline assignment: CDR1 MNHNY and CDR2 SVGAGI (reference sequence). The method was immunoSEQ multiplex PCR; TCRdb's version includes in-frame clones alone and lacks a portion of them. The sample includes under 75,000 clones, 85% to 90% seen only once; the top ten take 20% to 25%. The receptor's source is a male donor aged 60 or older with stage III squamous cell lung carcinoma. The sequencing here drew on peripheral blood, taken before any cancer treatment. The genes are TRBV6-6 and TRBJ2-3; 7 bases are shared with TRBD1. CDR3 protein: CASNPQQGYGTDTQYF. CDR3 in DNA: TGTGCCAGCAATCCTCAACAGGGGTATGGCACAGATACGCAGTATTTT.